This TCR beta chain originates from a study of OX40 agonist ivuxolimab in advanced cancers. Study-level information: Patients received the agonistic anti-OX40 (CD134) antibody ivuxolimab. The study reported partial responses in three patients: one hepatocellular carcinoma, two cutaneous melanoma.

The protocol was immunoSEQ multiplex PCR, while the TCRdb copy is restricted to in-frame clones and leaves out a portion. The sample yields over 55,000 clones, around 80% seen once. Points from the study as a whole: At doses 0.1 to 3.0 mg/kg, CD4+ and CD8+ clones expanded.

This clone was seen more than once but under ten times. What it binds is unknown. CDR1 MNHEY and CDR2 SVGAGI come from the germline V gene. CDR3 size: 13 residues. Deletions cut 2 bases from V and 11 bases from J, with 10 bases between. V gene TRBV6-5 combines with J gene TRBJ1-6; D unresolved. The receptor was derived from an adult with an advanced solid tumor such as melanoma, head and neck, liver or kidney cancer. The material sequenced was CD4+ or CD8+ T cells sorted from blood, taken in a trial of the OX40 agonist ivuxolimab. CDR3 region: CASSYGEDTPLHF. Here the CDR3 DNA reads TGTGCCAGCAGTTACGGGGAAGATACACCCCTCCACTTT.